Listed here is a single T cell receptor beta chain. The antigen remains unidentified. The sample belongs to a study of T cell responses to AZD1222 COVID-19 vaccine. Study observations and caveats: Repertoire sampling was restricted to post-peak T cell response timepoints. Reportedly, close to half of spike-specific TCRs are directed against unmutated variant regions. Only a handful of people who got AZD1222 tested seropositive at baseline. An increase in Spike-specific TCR breadth and depth was observed after two AZD1222 doses.

Germline values: CDR1 KGHSH, CDR2 LQKENI. Trimming stripped 5 bases from V and 3 bases from J, with 13 bases between. CDR3 length equals 15 residues. Sequenced by immunoSEQ multiplex PCR; TCRdb stores in-frame clones only, minus some. The table has about 91,000 clones, about 88% seen once. The clonotype comes from an adult in good health. Sample: peripheral blood, taken on day 0 of AZD1222 vaccination. The V call is TRBV18, the J call TRBJ1-4, with D unresolved. The chain's CDR3 is CASSRRPDANEKLFF. DNA of the CDR3: TGTGCCAGCTCAAGACGTCCGGACGCTAATGAAAAACTGTTTTTT.